The sequence of this TCR beta chain was determined in a study of T cell responses to AZD1222 COVID-19 vaccine. Whole-study findings and limits: Baseline serostatus was positive in only five to seven AZD1222 recipients.

As to this clone: Its antigen is undetermined.

Researchers grouped second doses given at about 4 or about 12 weeks into one pool. The repertoire was sequenced with immunoSEQ multiplex PCR; TCRdb's copy has only in-frame clones and lacks some. The sample contains under 70,000 clones, around 90% of which appear only once. V shed 7 bases and J shed 4 bases, with 11 bases lying between them. Germline CDR1 and CDR2: SGHRS and YFSETQ. This CDR3 spans 12 amino acids. The TCR sequence derives from an adult who received the AZD1222 COVID-19 vaccine. Source: peripheral blood, taken 28 days after the second AZD1222 dose. V is TRBV5-1 and J is TRBJ1-2; D may be TRBD1 (5 bases). The CDR3 nucleotides read TGCGCCAGCGCCGCGCAGGGCTATGGCTACACCTTC. Residues: CASAAQGYGYTF.